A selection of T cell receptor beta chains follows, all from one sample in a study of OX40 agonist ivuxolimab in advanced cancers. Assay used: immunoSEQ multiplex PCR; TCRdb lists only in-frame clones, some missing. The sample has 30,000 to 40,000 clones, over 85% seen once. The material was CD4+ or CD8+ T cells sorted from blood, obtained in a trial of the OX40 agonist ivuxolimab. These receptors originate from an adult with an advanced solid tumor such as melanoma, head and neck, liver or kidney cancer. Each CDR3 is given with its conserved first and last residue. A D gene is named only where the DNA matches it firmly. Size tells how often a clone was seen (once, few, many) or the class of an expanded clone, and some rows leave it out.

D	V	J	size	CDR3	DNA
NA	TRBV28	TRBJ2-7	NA	CASSHLRAEQYF	TGTGCCAGCAGTCACCTACGGGCCGAGCAGTACTTC
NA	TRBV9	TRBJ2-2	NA	CASSGMGELFF	TGTGCCAGCAGCGGGATGGGGGAGCTGTTTTTT
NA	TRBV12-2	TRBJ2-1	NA	CASRAGTGDPEQFF	TGTGCAAGTCGCGCCGGGACGGGAGACCCGGAGCAGTTCTTC
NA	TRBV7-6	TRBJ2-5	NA	CASSLFGETQYF	TGTGCCAGCAGCTTATTTGGGGAGACCCAGTACTTC
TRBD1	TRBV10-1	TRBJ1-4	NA	CASRDPTGAGDEKLFF	TGCGCCAGCAGGGATCCTACAGGGGCGGGGGATGAAAAACTGTTTTTT
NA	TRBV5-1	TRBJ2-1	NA	CASSFGTEQFF	TGCGCCAGCAGCTTTGGGACTGAGCAGTTCTTC
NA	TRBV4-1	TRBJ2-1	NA	CASSQDTGPNEQFF	TGCGCCAGCAGCCAAGACACGGGACCGAATGAGCAGTTCTTC
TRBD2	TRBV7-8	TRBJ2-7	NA	CASSYGLAGGSYEQYF	TGTGCCAGCAGCTACGGACTAGCGGGAGGTTCCTACGAGCAGTACTTC
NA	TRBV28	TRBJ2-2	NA	CASSFRGSRITGELFF	TGTGCCAGCAGTTTCCGAGGCTCTCGGATAACCGGGGAGCTGTTTTTT
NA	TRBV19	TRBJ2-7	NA	CASSIDGFPYEQYF	TGTGCCAGTAGTATAGATGGGTTCCCCTACGAGCAGTACTTC
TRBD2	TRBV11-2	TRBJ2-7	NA	CASSNPGLAGGYLSYEQYF	TGTGCCAGCAGCAACCCGGGACTAGCGGGAGGGTATTTGTCCTACGAGCAGTACTTC
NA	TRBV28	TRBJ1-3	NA	CASKYRETGNTIYF	TGTGCCAGCAAGTACAGAGAAACTGGAAACACCATATATTTT
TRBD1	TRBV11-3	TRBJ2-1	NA	CASSLGQGLFNEQFF	TGTGCCAGCAGCCTGGGACAGGGGTTATTCAATGAGCAGTTCTTC
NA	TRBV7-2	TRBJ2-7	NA	CASSLVGEGHEQYF	TGTGCCAGCAGCTTGGTGGGAGAGGGGCACGAGCAGTACTTC
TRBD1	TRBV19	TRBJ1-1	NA	CASGTGTEYTEAFF	TGTGCCAGCGGGACAGGGACTGAGTACACTGAAGCTTTCTTT
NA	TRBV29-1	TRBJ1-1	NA	CSVEYTEAFF	TGCAGCGTTGAATACACTGAAGCTTTCTTT
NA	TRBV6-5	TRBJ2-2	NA	CASSSTGTGELFF	TGTGCCAGCAGCAGCACAGGTACCGGGGAGCTGTTTTTT
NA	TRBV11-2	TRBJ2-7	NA	CASSPYSGGYEQYF	TGTGCCAGCAGCCCGTATTCTGGGGGCTACGAGCAGTACTTC
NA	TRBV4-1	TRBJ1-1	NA	CASSQEPTEAFF	TGCGCCAGCAGCCAAGAACCCACTGAAGCTTTCTTT
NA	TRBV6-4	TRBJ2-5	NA	CASSDSTWGKQETQYF	TGTGCCAGCAGTGACTCGACTTGGGGGAAACAAGAGACCCAGTACTTC
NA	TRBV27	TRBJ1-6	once	CASTLRGGWNNSPLHF	TGTGCCAGCACCCTTCGTGGGGGTTGGAATAATTCACCCCTCCACTTT
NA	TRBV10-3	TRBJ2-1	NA	CAISESPTNEQFF	TGTGCCATCAGTGAGTCTCCAACTAATGAGCAGTTCTTC
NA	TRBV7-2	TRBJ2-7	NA	CASSLTGRNEQYF	TGTGCCAGCAGCTTAACAGGGAGGAACGAGCAGTACTTC
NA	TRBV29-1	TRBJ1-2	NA	CSVDSGGDGYGYTF	TGCAGCGTTGATTCGGGAGGGGACGGCTATGGCTACACCTTC
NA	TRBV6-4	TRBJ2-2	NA	CASSDGIGIYPGELFF	TGTGCCAGCAGTGATGGGATAGGAATCTACCCCGGGGAGCTGTTTTTT
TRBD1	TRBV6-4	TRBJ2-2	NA	CASSSGTGITGELFF	TGTGCCAGCAGTTCCGGGACAGGGATCACCGGGGAGCTGTTTTTT
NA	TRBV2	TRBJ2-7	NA	CASRPRDGYEQYF	TGTGCCAGCAGACCCCGGGACGGCTACGAGCAGTACTTC
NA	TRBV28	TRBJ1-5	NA	CASSLSGLHNQPQHF	TGTGCCAGCAGCCTGTCGGGACTACACAATCAGCCCCAGCATTTT
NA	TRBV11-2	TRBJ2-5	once	CASSARRGQETQYF	TGTGCCAGCAGCGCGAGACGGGGGCAAGAGACCCAGTACTTC
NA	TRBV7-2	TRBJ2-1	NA	CASSPLLGRQGKYNEQFF	TGTGCCAGCAGCCCCCTCCTAGGTCGGCAGGGGAAGTACAATGAGCAGTTCTTC
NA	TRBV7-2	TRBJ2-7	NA	CASSHRFSYEQYF	TGTGCCAGCAGCCACAGGTTCTCCTACGAGCAGTACTTC
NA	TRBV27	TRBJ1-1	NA	CASSLWGSMTEAFF	TGTGCCAGCAGTTTGTGGGGGAGTATGACTGAAGCTTTCTTT
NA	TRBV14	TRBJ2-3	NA	CASSPLEADTQYF	TGTGCCAGCAGTCCACTGGAGGCAGATACGCAGTATTTT
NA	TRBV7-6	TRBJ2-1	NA	CASRPLGDEQFF	TGTGCCAGCAGACCTCTAGGGGATGAGCAGTTCTTC
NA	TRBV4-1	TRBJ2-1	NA	CASSRRNEQFF	TGCGCCAGCAGCCGAAGGAATGAGCAGTTCTTC
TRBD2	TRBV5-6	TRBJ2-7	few	CASSFGSGRAGEQYF	TGTGCCAGCAGCTTCGGGAGCGGGAGGGCCGGAGAGCAGTACTTC